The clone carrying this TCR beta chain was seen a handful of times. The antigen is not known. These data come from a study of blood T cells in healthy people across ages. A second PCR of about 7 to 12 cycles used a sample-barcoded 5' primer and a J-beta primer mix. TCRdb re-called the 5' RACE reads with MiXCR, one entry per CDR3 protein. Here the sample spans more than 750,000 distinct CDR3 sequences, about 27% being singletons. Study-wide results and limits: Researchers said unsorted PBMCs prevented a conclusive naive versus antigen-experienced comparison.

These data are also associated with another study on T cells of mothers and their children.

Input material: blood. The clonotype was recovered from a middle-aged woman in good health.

The CDR3 sequence is CASSLGTYRGEQFF. CDR3 nucleotides: TGTGCCAGCAGTTTAGGGACATACAGGGGTGAGCAGTTCTTC. This chain links TRBV12-3 or TRBV12-4 with TRBJ2-1, with 7 bases fitting TRBD1. The CDR3 contains 14 residues. V lost 1 base, J lost 9 bases, and 6 bases stayed unmatched.